The clone carrying this T cell receptor beta chain showed up just a few times. This entry comes from a study of T cells after yellow fever vaccination. Trimming cost V 2 bases and J 6 bases; bases outside gene matches: 1. The CDR3 sequence is 13 residues long. The germline V gene encodes CDR1 SGHTA and CDR2 FQGTGA. In TCRdb, the 5' RACE reads were re-called with MiXCR into one record per CDR3 protein. The table has tens of thousands of distinct CDR3 sequences, approximately 7% seen once. The TCR originated in a man aged 18 to 29 who received the YFV17D yellow fever vaccine. This specimen consisted of CD8+ T cells sorted from PBMCs, obtained around 5 days after the first yellow fever vaccination. The chain carries TRBV7-3 and TRBJ2-1, with 7 bases that match TRBD1. In DNA form, the CDR3 reads TGTGCCAGCAGCTTATACAGGGGCAATGAGCAGTTCTTC. This sequence encodes CASSLYRGNEQFF. The full variable domain, completed using reference TRBV7-3 and TRBJ2-1, is GAGVSQTPSNKVTEKGKYVELRCDPISGHTALYWYRQSLGQGPEFLIYFQGTGAADDSGLPNDRFFAVRPEGSVSTLKIQRTERGDSAVYLCASSLYRGNEQFFGPGTRLTVL.